The 27 T cell receptor beta chains below come from one sample, sequenced in a study of blood T cell repertoires in COVID-19. Generated by immunoSEQ multiplex PCR, the TCRdb table keeps only in-frame clones and is missing some. The sample contains around 290,000 clones, about 89% of which appear only once. Sequenced material: peripheral blood. The receptors shown here come from a man aged 35 to 55 with acute or convalescent COVID-19.

V is TRBV12-5 and J is TRBJ1-3; D is uncertain. Trimming left V 0 bases short and J 7 bases short, with 7 bases between. This CDR3 comprises 13 residues. CDR1 is LGHNT and CDR2 is FRNRAP in the germline V gene. For the CDR3, the DNA is TGTGCTAGTGGTTTGGTAGCACCGAACACCATATATTTT. This sequence encodes CASGLVAPNTIYF. The full variable domain, completed using reference TRBV12-5 and TRBJ1-3, is DARVTQTPRHKVTEMGQEVTMRCQPILGHNTVFWYRQTMMQGLELLAYFRNRAPLDDSGMPKDRFSAEMPDATLATLKIQPSEPRDSAVYFCASGLVAPNTIYFGEGSWLTVV.

The chain employs TRBV10-3 and TRBJ1-3, with D possibly being TRBD1 (5 bases). CDR1 and CDR2 (germline): ENHRY, SYGVKD. The CDR3 loop spans 14 amino acids. V was clipped by 11 bases and J by 0 bases, with 14 bases between them. The CDR3 DNA reads as TGTGCCGCAAAGGGGCAGCCCTCTGGAAACACCATATATTTT. Translation gives CAAKGQPSGNTIYF.

V gene TRBV6-4 combines with J gene TRBJ2-1; a possible D gene is TRBD1 (5 bases). Trimming removed 6 bases at V and 4 bases at J, with 16 bases between. This CDR3 is built from 15 residues. The germline V gene encodes CDR1 MRHNA and CDR2 SNTAGT. CDR3 in amino acids: CASSVDRIGYNEQFF. CDR3 nucleotide sequence: TGTGCCAGCAGCGTCGACAGAATCGGTTACAATGAGCAGTTCTTC.

This rearrangement joins TRBV3-1 (or the pseudogene TRBV3-2) to TRBJ1-4, with D unclear. V lost 3 bases and J 0 bases, leaving 5 bases between the germline ends. CDR3 length: 14 residues. Germline V CDR1 and CDR2: LGHDT, YNNKEL (reference sequence). DNA for the CDR3: TGTGCCAGCAGCCACGGAGCAACTAATGAAAAACTGTTTTTT. It is translated as CASSHGATNEKLFF.

The chain joins TRBV30 to TRBJ2-1; 9 bases map to TRBD1. The V and J ends lost 8 bases and 5 bases, in that order; junction bases with no gene match: 7. CDR3 length: 13 residues. Germline lookup yields CDR1 GTSNPN and CDR2 SVGIG (reference sequence). This chain's CDR3 is CALTGGEDNEQFF. In DNA form, the CDR3 reads TGTGCCCTCACAGGGGGCGAGGACAATGAGCAGTTCTTC.

This chain joins TRBV27 and TRBJ2-2, with D hard to call. CDR3 length equals 18 residues. Trimming took 1 base from V and 0 from J, leaving 15 bases between them. The germline CDR1 and CDR2 sequences are MNHEY and SMNVEV (reference sequence). DNA for the CDR3: TGTGCCAGCAGTTTATTTCCAATAGATGGGCCGAACACCGGGGAGCTGTTTTTT. Translation gives CASSLFPIDGPNTGELFF.

The chain carries TRBV14 and TRBJ1-2; TRBD1 matches 7 bases. The CDR3 spans 13 residues. V was clipped by 4 bases and J by 6 bases; unmatched bases: 5. The germline gives CDR1 SGHDN, CDR2 FVKESK. The DNA of the CDR3 is TGTGCCAGCAGCCCGACAGGGCTTCATGGCTACACCTTC. This gives the protein CASSPTGLHGYTF.

This sequence joins TRBV6-6 and TRBJ2-2; D perhaps matches TRBD1 (5 bases). V lost 7 bases to trimming and J lost 1 base, with 10 bases between them. The germline V gene has CDR1 MNHNY and CDR2 SVGAGI (reference sequence). The CDR3 runs 14 residues. CDR3 DNA: TGTGCCAGCACCCTTACAGGGAACACCGGGGAGCTGTTTTTT. It encodes CASTLTGNTGELFF.

The chain recombines TRBV6-5 with TRBJ2-1, with D maybe TRBD1 (7 bases). Germline V gives CDR1 MNHEY, CDR2 SVGAGI. V was cut by 6 bases and J by 12 bases, with 21 bases left in between. The CDR3 has 14 residues. The chain's CDR3 is CASRPPGLPGGQFF. CDR3 sequence (DNA): TGTGCCAGCAGACCACCGGGACTCCCAGGGGGGCAGTTCTTC.

The V gene is TRBV6-6, the J gene TRBJ1-6, with TRBD1 identical over 8 bases. Per the germline V gene, CDR1 is MNHNY and CDR2 is SVGAGI (reference sequence). Trimming cost V 5 bases and J 0 bases; bases outside gene matches: 3. This CDR3 spans 16 amino acids. The CDR3 DNA is TGTGCCAGCAGTGGGACAGGAAGCTCCTATAATTCACCCCTCCACTTT. Its translation is CASSGTGSSYNSPLHF.

This rearrangement joins TRBV11-2 to TRBJ1-3; no firm D call. The V end lost 1 base, the J end lost 4 bases, and 8 bases lay between the germline ends. The germline CDR1 and CDR2 sequences are SGHAT and FQNNGV. The length of the CDR3 is 14 residues. The CDR3 loop reads CASSLGSVGNTIYF. CDR3 bases: TGTGCCAGCAGCTTAGGCAGTGTCGGAAACACCATATATTTT.

The J gene is TRBJ2-2, the V gene TRBV7-2, with 8 nucleotides matching TRBD2. This CDR3 has 17 amino acids. With V trimmed by 4 bases and J by 2 bases, 9 bases remained unmatched. CDR1 SGHTA and CDR2 FQGNSA come from the germline V gene. As DNA, the CDR3 is TGTGCCAGCAGCTCCAAGCGGGGGACCCCAAACACCGGGGAGCTGTTTTTT. Translated: CASSSKRGTPNTGELFF.

This chain joins TRBV28 and TRBJ1-1, with 9 bases matching TRBD1. CDR1 and CDR2 from the germline V gene are MDHEN and SYDVKM. The length of the CDR3 is 13 residues. V gave up 6 bases and J gave up 4 bases; unmatched junction bases: 3. The CDR3 DNA reads as TGTGCCAGCAGGTCGGGACAGGGCACTGAAGCTTTCTTT. Its protein product is CASRSGQGTEAFF. Full variable domain (missing parts from reference TRBV28 and TRBJ1-1): DVKVTQSSRYLVKRTGEKVFLECVQDMDHENMFWYRQDPGLGLRLIYFSYDVKMKEKGDIPEGYSVSREKKERFSLILESASTNQTSMYLCASRSGQGTEAFFGQGTRLTVV.

The chain employs TRBV19 and TRBJ2-2; perhaps TRBD2 as D (6 bases). CDR1 LNHDA and CDR2 SQIVND come from the germline V gene (reference sequence). Trimming took off 6 bases at V and 0 bases at J, with 11 bases between the two ends. The CDR3 extends over 15 amino acids. CDR3 sequence: CASRRGGTNTGELFF. CDR3 DNA: TGTGCCAGTAGACGAGGAGGGACGAACACCGGGGAGCTGTTTTTT.

This chain joins TRBV27 and TRBJ1-1, with D possibly TRBD1 on 5 matching bases. CDR1 and CDR2 (germline): MNHEY, SMNVEV (reference sequence). Between the trimmed V and J ends, which lost 5 bases and 3 bases, there was a span of 13 bases. The CDR3 has 14 amino acids. Written as DNA, the CDR3 is TGTGCCAGCAGTCCTATCGGGGGGTACACTGAAGCTTTCTTT. Translated: CASSPIGGYTEAFF.

The CDR3 sequence is CASSALLQGYEQYF. CDR3 DNA: TGCGCCAGCAGCGCCCTTCTTCAGGGTTACGAGCAGTACTTC. V gene TRBV5-1 combines with J gene TRBJ2-7; tentative D call: TRBD1 (5 bases). The CDR3 runs to 14 residues. Germline CDR1 SGHRS, CDR2 YFSETQ. V lost 4 bases, J lost 4 bases, and 15 bases lay in between.

This clone was picked up a small number of times. The genes are TRBV7-8 and TRBJ1-1; no clear D. This CDR3 comprises 14 residues. In germline, CDR1 is SGHVS, CDR2 FQNEAQ. The germline V and J ends were trimmed by 1 base and 0 bases, with 6 bases remaining between them. The DNA for the CDR3 is TGTGCCAGCAGCTTAGGGCATCTGAACACTGAAGCTTTCTTT. It yields the protein CASSLGHLNTEAFF.

The chain uses TRBV5-6 and TRBJ1-6, with D unresolved. The CDR3 contains 15 residues. The germline V gene has CDR1 SGHDT and CDR2 YYEEEE. Between the trimmed V and J ends, which lost 1 base and 5 bases, there was a span of 10 bases. As DNA, the CDR3 is TGTGCCAGCAGCTTGTATGCGCCTAATAATTCACCCCTCCACTTT. Translating it yields CASSLYAPNNSPLHF.

The chain joins TRBV3-1 (or the pseudogene TRBV3-2) to TRBJ2-7; D perhaps matches TRBD1 (5 bases). Trimming took 2 bases from V and 7 from J, leaving 12 bases between them. Germline CDR1 reads LGHDT; CDR2 reads YNNKEL (reference sequence). This CDR3 has 13 amino acids. The CDR3, as DNA: TGTGCCAGCAGCCAACTAGGGGTTTTTGAGCAGTACTTC. Translation gives CASSQLGVFEQYF.

The genes are TRBV19 and TRBJ1-2, with D possibly matching TRBD1 (5 bases). Trimming removed 8 bases from V and 5 bases from J, with 12 bases in between. Germline V gene lookup returns CDR1 LNHDA and CDR2 SQIVND (reference sequence). CDR3 length: 12 residues. The CDR3 region has the DNA TGTGCCAGTGGGGACTACCTATATGGCTACACCTTC. This codes for CASGDYLYGYTF.

This clone was seen once. This chain uses TRBV5-1 with TRBJ2-1, with D tentatively TRBD2 (5 bases). The V gene lost 4 bases and the J gene lost 7 bases, with 15 bases spanning the gap. Germline CDR1 SGHRS, CDR2 YFSETQ. The CDR3 runs to 14 residues. CDR3 sequence (DNA): TGCGCCAGCAGCGTCATTACTAGTGGTAATGAGCAGTTCTTC. This gives the protein CASSVITSGNEQFF.

The J gene is TRBJ1-2, the V gene TRBV15, with D hard to call. In germline, CDR1 is LNHNV, CDR2 YYDKDF (reference sequence). Trimming cost V 3 bases and J 7 bases, with 15 bases left between them. This CDR3 has 14 amino acids. The CDR3 sequence: CATSSGNRRAGYTF. CDR3 nucleotides: TGTGCCACCAGCAGTGGGAACCGGCGGGCTGGCTACACCTTC.

Concerning this clone: Other DNA variants within this sample encode the same CDR3. This chain connects TRBV2 to TRBJ2-2; 7 nucleotides match TRBD1. Germline CDR1 reads SNHLY; CDR2 reads FYNNEI. V gave up 4 bases and J gave up 5 bases; unmatched junction bases: 1. The CDR3 sequence is 13 residues long. DNA for the CDR3: TGTGCCAGCAGTGGACAGGGAACCGGGGAGCTGTTTTTT. Residues: CASSGQGTGELFF.

This clone was detected a few times. The rearrangement uses TRBV5-1 and TRBJ1-1, with 8 bases matching TRBD1. CDR1 is SGHRS, CDR2 YFSETQ, per germline. V lost 4 bases to trimming and J lost 5 bases; unmatched junction nucleotides: 4. The CDR3 has 13 residues. CDR3 amino acids: CASSPGGGTEAFF. For the CDR3, the DNA is TGCGCCAGCAGCCCAGGGGGCGGGACTGAAGCTTTCTTT.

In DNA form, the CDR3 reads TGTGCCAGCAGCGTAGAGGTGGGTGGGACAGGAAGCACAGATACGCAGTATTTT. Encoded protein: CASSVEVGGTGSTDTQYF. This chain joins TRBV9 and TRBJ2-3, with 8 bases lining up with TRBD1. The germline gives CDR1 SGDLS, CDR2 YYNGEE. With 0 bases clipped from V and 0 bases from J, the junction kept 9 bases outside the gene matches. CDR3 length equals 18 residues.

The V call is TRBV6-5, the J call TRBJ2-3, with a weak D call TRBD2 (5 bases). The CDR3 is 15 amino acids. V lost 6 bases, J lost 4 bases, and 17 bases lay in between. The germline CDR1 and CDR2 sequences are MNHEY and SVGAGI. CDR3 nucleotide sequence: TGTGCCAGCAGACTTCTAGCTCTTGGGGCAGATACGCAGTATTTT. Amino acids: CASRLLALGADTQYF.

This clone has a handful of counts. The chain has TRBV29-1 and TRBJ2-7; 10 positions match TRBD1. Looked up from germline, CDR1 is SQVTM and CDR2 is ANQGSEA. The CDR3 sequence is 15 residues long. With V trimmed by 0 bases and J by 4 bases, 6 bases remained unmatched. The CDR3 coding sequence is TGCAGCGTTGAAGAGTCGGACAGGGGGAAATACGAGCAGTACTTC. As protein: CSVEESDRGKYEQYF.